This TCR beta chain was observed in a study of T cells after yellow fever vaccination. In the case of this clonotype: Its antigen is still unknown.

TCRdb called the 5' RACE reads again in MiXCR, with one record for every CDR3 protein. The repertoire holds around 500,000 distinct CDR3 sequences, 21% seen once, with approximately 16% in the top ten. Whole-study results and caveats: The appearance of a small share of clonotypes in both CD4 and CD8 compartments was observed. Most clones from primary vaccination were detected again post-booster (almost 98% CD4, 88% CD8). Contamination of FACS-sorted repertoires by abundant clonotypes from the bulk population could occur.

The V gene lost 4 bases and the J gene lost 8 bases, with 19 bases spanning the gap. Germline V lookup: CDR1 SGHRS, CDR2 YFSETQ. The CDR3 sequence is 15 residues long. This clonotype was obtained from a man aged 18 to 30 who received the YFV17D yellow fever vaccine. Sequenced here: PBMCs, sampled less than 25 days after the first yellow fever vaccination. The chain is built from TRBV5-1 and TRBJ2-1, with D possibly being TRBD1 or TRBD2 (5 bases each). DNA for the CDR3: TGCGCCAGCAGCCCGGATATGGGACCCAAGTATGAGCAGTTCTTC. It translates to CASSPDMGPKYEQFF. Drawing the rest from reference TRBV5-1 and TRBJ2-1, the complete variable domain is KAGVTQTPRYLIKTRGQQVTLSCSPISGHRSVSWYQQTPGQGLQFLFEYFSETQRNKGNFPGRFSGRQFSNSRSEMNVSTLELGDSALYLCASSPDMGPKYEQFFGPGTRLTVL.